This T cell receptor (beta chain) was obtained from a study of regulatory T cells in long-lasting Graves disease. Libraries of TCR beta came from iRepertoire HTBI primers plus Arm-PCR of CDR3 regions. TCRdb fed the multiplex PCR reads into MiXCR, producing one record per CDR3 protein. Here the sample spans 550,000 to 700,000 distinct CDR3 sequences, about 16% being singletons. V trimming: 3 bases; J trimming: 2 bases; junction bases outside the gene matches: 7. This CDR3 is built from 17 residues. Germline loops: CDR1 SGHAT, CDR2 FQDESV (reference sequence). The time point denotes: newly diagnosed GD, antithyroid drugs for less than 3 months. PBMC RNA served as the TCR library source. The sample was also reused in another study, on T cells in Graves' hyperthyroidism and ophthalmopathy.

The rearrangement links TRBV11-1 to TRBJ2-1, with 10 bases identical to TRBD2. The sequencing used peripheral blood mononuclear cells (PBMCs), collected at new diagnosis, from a patient treated with antithyroid drugs. The source of this sequence is a man aged 18 to 30 with Graves disease. The CDR3 spells CASSFSLAGDAYNEQFF. The CDR3 DNA follows: TGTGCCAGCAGCTTCTCTCTAGCGGGAGATGCCTACAATGAGCAGTTCTTC.